These 25 T cell receptor beta chains were sequenced from one sample in a study of T-cell reconstitution after alpha-beta-depleted transplantation in children (dated by TCRdb to 2016 to 2017). The method was PCR. The sequencer listed for this sample is Illumina HiSeq 2500. Molecular barcoding was employed in the preparation of TCR libraries, with unique molecular identifiers being used to normalize TCRbeta repertoire quantification. TCRdb cleaned the public reads at Q25 with fastp, built clones with MiXCR and kept in-frame beta chains. Rows with one shared CDR3 protein collapse into an entry with the most common genes and DNA. The sample table records 350,000 to 450,000 distinct CDR3 sequences; about a fifth of these occur just once. The ten largest make up around 3.9% of the sample. The sequencing used PBMCs from the stem cell graft donor, collected from the stem cell graft. Receptors originate from a human donor who donated a stem cell graft to a child with acute myeloid leukemia.

The rearrangement joins TRBV4-1 to TRBJ2-7, with D tentatively TRBD1 or TRBD2 (5 bases each). CDR1 and CDR2 (germline): MGHRA, YSYEKL. There are 14 residues in the CDR3. V lost 8 bases and J lost 0, with 14 bases in between. The CDR3 nucleotides read TGCGCCAGCCAGAGGGACCGGAACTCCTACGAGCAGTACTTC. Amino acids: CASQRDRNSYEQYF.

This clonotype was counted ten times or more. J is TRBJ2-2 and V is TRBV20-1; 13 bases agree with TRBD2. With 0 bases clipped from V and 3 bases from J, the junction kept 1 base outside the gene matches. The CDR3 consists of 16 residues. Germline V gene sequence: CDR1 DFQATT, CDR2 SNEGSKA (reference sequence). The DNA for the CDR3 is TGCAGTGCTAGAGAAGGGACTAGCGGGGACACCGGGGAGCTGTTTTTT. Translated: CSAREGTSGDTGELFF.

This clonotype was seen many times. V usage is TRBV13 and J usage is TRBJ2-5, with a tentative D call TRBD1 (5 bases). This CDR3 has 14 residues. Germline lookup yields CDR1 PRHDT and CDR2 FYEKMQ (reference sequence). Trimming took 3 bases from V and 3 from J, leaving 11 bases between them. Written as DNA, the CDR3 is TGTGCCAGCAGCTTGTCAGGGATGGAAGAGACCCAGTACTTC. Encoded protein: CASSLSGMEETQYF. Drawing the rest from reference TRBV13 and TRBJ2-5, the complete variable domain is AAGVIQSPRHLIKEKRETATLKCYPIPRHDTVYWYQQGPGQDPQFLISFYEKMQSDKGSIPDRFSAQQFSDYHSELNMSSLELGDSALYFCASSLSGMEETQYFGPGTRLLVL.

The sample holds a few counts of this clonotype. V and J are TRBV12-3 or TRBV12-4 and TRBJ1-5, with D possibly being TRBD1 (6 bases). CDR3 length equals 15 residues. Trimming stripped 8 bases from V and 4 bases from J, with 18 bases between. The CDR3 protein is CASAPRGTLNQPQHF. The CDR3 DNA sequence: TGTGCCAGCGCCCCGAGGGGGACACTTAATCAGCCCCAGCATTTT.

This clonotype showed up just a few times. The rearrangement joins TRBV12-3 or TRBV12-4 to TRBJ2-1; D call uncertain. The CDR3 has 13 amino acids. Trimming cost V 1 base and J 5 bases, with 6 bases left between them. In DNA, the CDR3 is TGTGCCAGCAGTTTAGTCCAGGACAATGAGCAGTTCTTC. Translation gives CASSLVQDNEQFF.

The chain joins TRBV4-1 to TRBJ2-5, with 9 bases identical to TRBD1. The CDR3 extends over 14 amino acids. Germline V CDR1 and CDR2: MGHRA, YSYEKL. The ends lost 3 bases at V and 4 bases at J; junction bases unmatched: 3. The CDR3 sequence is CASSQKGQGETQYF. In DNA, the CDR3 is TGCGCCAGCAGCCAGAAGGGACAGGGAGAGACCCAGTACTTC.

The CDR3 sequence: CASSFTGTGEVADFF. CDR3 DNA sequence: TGTGCCAGCAGTTTTACGGGTACAGGGGAAGTCGCGGATTTCTTT. This rearrangement joins TRBV27 to TRBJ1-1, with 7 bases lining up with TRBD1. The ends lost 3 bases at V and 13 bases at J; junction bases unmatched: 17. The CDR3 covers 15 residues. Germline V gene lookup returns CDR1 MNHEY and CDR2 SMNVEV (reference sequence).

The chain links TRBV6-6 to TRBJ2-4; D is perhaps TRBD2 (6 bases). Germline CDR1 MNHNY, CDR2 SVGAGI (reference sequence). V was cut by 6 bases and J by 7 bases, with 10 bases left in between. This CDR3 comprises 12 residues. This CDR3 is CASSPTSNIQYF. The CDR3, as DNA: TGTGCCAGCAGCCCGACTAGTAACATTCAGTACTTC.

This clonotype was observed a handful of times. The J gene is TRBJ2-5, the V gene TRBV6-5, with D perhaps TRBD2 (5 bases). The ends were cut back, 4 bases at V and 2 bases at J, with 14 bases in the middle. The CDR3 has 15 amino acids. CDR1 MNHEY and CDR2 SVGAGI come from the germline V gene. CDR3 sequence reads: CASSFPGSSQETQYF. CDR3 DNA: TGTGCCAGCAGTTTTCCGGGATCCTCGCAAGAGACCCAGTACTTC.

V is TRBV20-1 and J is TRBJ2-6; D possibly corresponds to TRBD1 (6 bases). CDR3 length: 15 residues. Trimming removed 6 bases from V and 0 bases from J, with 12 bases in between. From germline, CDR1 is DFQATT and CDR2 SNEGSKA (reference sequence). The CDR3 nucleotides read TGCAGTGCCCCAGGGGCCTACTCTGGGGCCAACGTCCTGACTTTC. Amino acids: CSAPGAYSGANVLTF.

V is TRBV2 and J is TRBJ2-7, with a weak D call TRBD2 (5 bases). This CDR3 contains 13 residues. In germline, CDR1 is SNHLY, CDR2 FYNNEI. The V gene lost 7 bases and the J gene lost 3 bases, with 13 bases spanning the gap. CDR3 in DNA: TGTGCCAGCACTTTCGAGAGCGGCTACGAGCAGTACTTC. Translated, it gives CASTFESGYEQYF.

The V and J genes are TRBV9 and TRBJ1-1, with 8 bases that match TRBD1. This CDR3 spans 18 amino acids. Germline CDR1 is SGDLS and CDR2 is YYNGEE. Losses at the gene ends were 3 bases for V and 4 bases for J; bases not matched to a gene: 17. DNA of the CDR3: TGTGCCAGCAGCGCCTCAGGGGGCGCTTGGGGAGTGGGCACTGAAGCTTTCTTT. Amino acid sequence: CASSASGGAWGVGTEAFF.

This clonotype was seen at least ten times. The gene calls are TRBV29-1 and TRBJ2-6; 8 bases line up with TRBD1. The CDR3 is 17 residues long. With V trimmed by 1 base and J by 3 bases, 8 bases remained unmatched. The germline gives CDR1 SQVTM, CDR2 ANQGSEA. CDR3 amino acids: CSVEVWQGARGANVLTF. The CDR3 DNA follows: TGCAGCGTTGAAGTTTGGCAGGGGGCACGTGGGGCCAACGTCCTGACTTTC.

This sequence joins TRBV11-2 and TRBJ2-4; TRBD2 aligns across 10 bases. CDR1 and CDR2 from the germline V gene are SGHAT and FQNNGV. The CDR3 extends over 14 amino acids. V shed 3 bases, J shed 8 bases, and the junction held 4 bases outside the gene matches. The CDR3 DNA reads TGTGCCAGCAGCTTGTCTAGCGGGAGCCACATTCAGTACTTC. Translating gives CASSLSSGSHIQYF.

This clonotype was seen repeatedly, ten times or more. This sequence joins TRBV12-3 or TRBV12-4 and TRBJ2-1; 8 nucleotides match TRBD2. CDR3 length equals 14 residues. V dropped 7 bases and J dropped 7; count of bases not matched to a gene: 9. CDR3 amino acids: CASIQAGVGNEQFF. CDR3 nucleotides: TGTGCCAGCATTCAAGCGGGAGTGGGGAATGAGCAGTTCTTC.

At least ten counts were recorded for this clonotype. The DNA of the CDR3 is TGTGCCAGCAGTCCGAGACTAGCGGGAGGGGGCGAGCAGTACTTC. Encoded protein: CASSPRLAGGGEQYF. The rearrangement uses TRBV12-3 or TRBV12-4 and TRBJ2-7; 14 nucleotides align to TRBD2. V gave up 5 bases and J gave up 6 bases; unmatched junction bases: 6. This CDR3 comprises 15 residues.

This chain uses TRBV6-5 with TRBJ1-1, with no clear D. V was cut by 4 bases and J by 2 bases, with 14 bases left in between. Germline values: CDR1 MNHEY, CDR2 SVGAGI. The CDR3 runs 15 residues. CDR3 in DNA: TGTGCCAGCAGTTCCTCTCCGGGTTTTAACACTGAAGCTTTCTTT. This codes for CASSSSPGFNTEAFF.

This chain uses TRBV4-3 with TRBJ1-1, with a tentative D call TRBD1 (6 bases). This CDR3 contains 16 residues. Germline-derived CDR1 and CDR2 are LGHNA and YSLEER. V lost 0 bases, J lost 9 bases, and 20 bases lay in between. CDR3 sequence reads: CASSQDTSKTGNQAFF. CDR3 nucleotides: TGCGCCAGCAGCCAAGATACCTCCAAGACAGGCAACCAAGCTTTCTTT.

CDR3 DNA sequence: TGTGCCAGCTCATCCTTCCATTACAATGAGCAGTTCTTC. Encoded protein: CASSSFHYNEQFF. The chain is built from TRBV18 and TRBJ2-1; no reliable D call. CDR3 length: 13 amino acids. V was pared by 5 bases and J by 4 bases, with 9 bases between. Germline V lookup: CDR1 KGHSH, CDR2 LQKENI.

The rearrangement uses TRBV28 and TRBJ2-1; 16 positions match TRBD2. V lost 5 bases and J lost 7; bases outside the gene matches: 11. Germline-derived CDR1 and CDR2 are MDHEN and SYDVKM. The length of the CDR3 is 18 residues. CDR3 sequence (DNA): TGTGCCAGCAGTGGACCGGGACTAGCGGGAGGGCCGATGAATGAGCAGTTCTTC. It yields the protein CASSGPGLAGGPMNEQFF.

J is TRBJ2-4 and V is TRBV12-3 or TRBV12-4; D gene ambiguous. The V and J ends lost 4 bases and 0 bases respectively, with 10 bases between them. This CDR3 is built from 15 residues. This CDR3 is CASSYASVAKNIQYF. DNA for the CDR3: TGTGCCAGCAGTTACGCTTCGGTAGCCAAAAACATTCAGTACTTC.

V gene TRBV24-1 combines with J gene TRBJ2-1; 7 bases match TRBD1. Germline CDR1 and CDR2: KGHDR and SFDVKD. The CDR3 is 16 residues long. Unmatched junction bases numbered 5, after V lost 1 base and J lost 3 bases. CDR3 coding DNA: TGTGCCACCAGTGATTTAGTGACAGGGCACTACAATGAGCAGTTCTTC. Its translation is CATSDLVTGHYNEQFF.

The chain joins TRBV5-1 to TRBJ2-3; 10 bases agree with TRBD2. V lost 6 bases, J lost 3 bases, and 4 bases stayed unmatched. The germline gives CDR1 SGHRS, CDR2 YFSETQ. The length of the CDR3 is 14 residues. Here the CDR3 reads CASTLSGRTDTQYF. The CDR3 DNA sequence: TGCGCCAGCACCCTTAGCGGGAGGACAGATACGCAGTATTTT.

This clonotype has ten or more counts. The rearrangement joins TRBV20-1 to TRBJ2-1; 9 bases agree with TRBD2. Per the germline V gene, CDR1 is DFQATT and CDR2 is SNEGSKA (reference sequence). This CDR3 has 13 residues. V lost 4 bases to trimming and J lost 7 bases; unmatched junction nucleotides: 5. The CDR3 nucleotides are TGCAGTGCTAATAGCGGGAGATGGAATGAGCAGTTCTTC. This codes for CSANSGRWNEQFF.

This sequence joins TRBV2 and TRBJ1-2; D unclear. The CDR3 consists of 13 residues. Germline V gene sequence: CDR1 SNHLY, CDR2 FYNNEI. V was pared by 4 bases and J by 0 bases, with 6 bases between. CDR3 coding DNA: TGTGCCAGCAGTGGGACGGCTAACTATGGCTACACCTTC. Its protein product is CASSGTANYGYTF.